This T cell receptor beta chain derives from a study of blood T cells in healthy people across ages. Then a second PCR, running roughly 7 to 11 cycles, was carried out with a sample-barcoded 5' primer and a J-beta primer mix. Via MiXCR, TCRdb re-called the 5' RACE reads, giving one row per CDR3 protein. The repertoire includes about 970,000 distinct CDR3 sequences, roughly half of them detected once, and about 21% sits in the top ten. Remarks on this clonotype: What it binds is unknown.

From germline, CDR1 is MDHEN and CDR2 SYDVKM. Between the trimmed V and J ends, which lost 6 bases and 6 bases, there was a span of 15 bases. The CDR3 has 14 residues. Drawing of peripheral blood yielded about 10 milliliters from each donor. Findings of the study overall: Per million T cells, the diversity of TCR beta decreased roughly linearly as age advanced. Unknown CMV status may confound age-related changes in expanded clones.

The sequenced material came from blood. This TCR was sampled from a woman aged 60-75 years in good health. The V call is TRBV28, the J call TRBJ2-4, with a possible D match to TRBD1 (6 bases). The CDR3 loop reads CASRPHRDGNIQYF. CDR3 DNA sequence: TGTGCCAGCAGACCCCACAGGGACGGAAACATTCAGTACTTC. Combining the CDR3 with reference TRBV28 and TRBJ2-4 gives the whole variable domain DVKVTQSSRYLVKRTGEKVFLECVQDMDHENMFWYRQDPGLGLRLIYFSYDVKMKEKGDIPEGYSVSREKKERFSLILESASTNQTSMYLCASRPHRDGNIQYFGAGTRLSVL.